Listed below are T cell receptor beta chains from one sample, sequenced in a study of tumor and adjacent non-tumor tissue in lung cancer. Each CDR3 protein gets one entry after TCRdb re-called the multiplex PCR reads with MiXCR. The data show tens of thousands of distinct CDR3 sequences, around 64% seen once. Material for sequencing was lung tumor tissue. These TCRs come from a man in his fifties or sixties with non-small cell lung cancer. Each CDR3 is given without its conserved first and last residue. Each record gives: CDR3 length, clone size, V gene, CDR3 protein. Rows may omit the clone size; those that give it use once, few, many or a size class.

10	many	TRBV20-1	SALGTSYEQY
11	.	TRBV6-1	ASGRTGGIEVF
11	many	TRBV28	ASSLLGTYEQY
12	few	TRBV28	ASRTTSGIYEQY
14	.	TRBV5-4	ASSGGGLAGTGVLF
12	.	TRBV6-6	SSSYSAGVETQS
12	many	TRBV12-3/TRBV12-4	ASSLTSGGLKTF
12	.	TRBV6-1	ASSERNGHTDAF
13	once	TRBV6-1	ASSDRANSGNTIY
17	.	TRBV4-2	ASSQAQASGSIAKNIQY
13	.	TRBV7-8	ARSAWTGNNQPQH
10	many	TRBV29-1	SVDEGGDEQF
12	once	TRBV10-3	AISLTSGNNEQF
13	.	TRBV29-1	SVIRGLRSYNWQF
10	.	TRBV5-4	SSSSDRGEQF
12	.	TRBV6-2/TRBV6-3	SSTMGAARTRAF
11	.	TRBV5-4	ASSLKGGEGQF
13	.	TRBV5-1	ASSQGGDSNQPQH
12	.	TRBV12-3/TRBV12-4	VSSRNSYNYGCI
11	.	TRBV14	VSSSNLNNEQS
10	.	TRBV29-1	SVARGVDERF
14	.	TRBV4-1	GSSRAGAGSTGELF
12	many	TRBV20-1	SARVAGGGETQY
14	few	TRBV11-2	ASSLGQVISRDEQF
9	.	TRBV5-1	ASSFYGEQY
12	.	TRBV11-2	ASSLDPRRGGYT
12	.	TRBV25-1	ASSVDSYKETQY
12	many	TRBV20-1	SASPGTGNTEAF
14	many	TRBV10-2	ASSEFRVRDNQPQH
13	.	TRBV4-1	ASSQGLSRAYEQY
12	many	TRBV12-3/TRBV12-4	ASSGQGGIYGYT
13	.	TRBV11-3	ASSQQSSGANVLI
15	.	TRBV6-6	ASRPRVTVFGNQPQD
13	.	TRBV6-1	ASSEMGLAVYEQY
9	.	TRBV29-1	SAAGGIGYT
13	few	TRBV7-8	ASSLSRGLDNEQF
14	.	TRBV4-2	ASRHVSWSSYNEQF
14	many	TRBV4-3	ASSQKLAGDPYEQY
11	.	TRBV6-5	AIQIGMNTETF
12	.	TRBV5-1	ASRRASGEETQY
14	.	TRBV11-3	ASISESGTVEETQY
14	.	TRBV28	ASGTLAIPFNNEQF
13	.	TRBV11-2	ASSPHLGMRDERF
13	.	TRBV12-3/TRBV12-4	ASSRTTGPYNEQS